Detailed here is one T cell receptor (beta chain). As yet, its antigen is unknown. This specimen belongs to a study of T cell responses to AZD1222 COVID-19 vaccine. Study-level points and caveats: Close to half of all spike-specific TCRs reportedly target regions of the variants that are unmutated.

TCRdb's table, derived via immunoSEQ multiplex PCR, lists solely in-frame clones and lacks some. The table has fewer than 110,000 clones, nearly 90% seen once. V was cut by 6 bases and J by 0 bases, with 12 bases left in between. Germline lookup yields CDR1 MGHDK and CDR2 SYGVNS. The CDR3 is 15 amino acids. The input for sequencing was peripheral blood, taken 28 days after the second AZD1222 dose. This clonotype originated in an adult who received the AZD1222 COVID-19 vaccine. The rearrangement links TRBV25-1 to TRBJ1-3; no firm D call. CDR3 in DNA: TGTGCCAGCAGCCTCGGACGGGACTCTGGAAACACCATATATTTT. Translating it yields CASSLGRDSGNTIYF.